Each of the 14 T cell receptor beta chains below was sequenced from the same sample in a study of CD8 T cells in ankylosing spondylitis. Regarding the study as a whole: Blood from ankylosing spondylitis patients appeared to carry a characteristic eight-variant TCR beta motif.

One entry per CDR3 protein results from TCRdb running MiXCR on the 5' RACE reads. The sample consists of just under 550,000 distinct CDR3 sequences, about 13% of them appearing once. Antigen specificity for these receptors is unknown. What was sequenced was blood, either unsorted or a sorted T cell fraction (not recorded which). All receptors derive from a male donor with ankylosing spondylitis.

In this sample, this clonotype turned up a few times. This chain links TRBV24-1 with TRBJ2-5, with 7 bases fitting TRBD1. The CDR3 sequence is 14 residues long. V lost 5 bases and J lost 5; bases outside the gene matches: 7. In germline, CDR1 is KGHDR, CDR2 SFDVKD. CDR3 amino acids: CATSGQGVWETQYF. CDR3 DNA sequence: TGTGCCACCAGTGGACAGGGTGTATGGGAGACCCAGTACTTC.

The chain is built from TRBV29-1 and TRBJ1-2; D ambiguous. CDR1 is SQVTM, CDR2 ANQGSEA, per germline. The CDR3 is 13 residues long. V shed 4 bases and J shed 4 bases, with 13 bases lying between them. In DNA form, the CDR3 reads TGCAGCGTTGTGGGAGGGTTCGGCTATGGCTACACCTTC. Translated: CSVVGGFGYGYTF.

This clonotype occurred many times. The CDR3 loop is CASSGVRLAGGRSTDTQYF. For the CDR3, the DNA is TGTGCCAGCAGCGGCGTGAGGCTAGCGGGAGGTAGGAGCACAGATACGCAGTATTTT. The chain links TRBV3-1 to TRBJ2-3, with 11 bases lining up with TRBD2. This CDR3 is 19 amino acids long. Trimming took 5 bases from V and 0 from J; bases not matched to a gene: 13. CDR1 LGHDT and CDR2 YNNKEL come from the germline V gene (reference sequence).

The chain has TRBV15 and TRBJ2-2; 10 nucleotides line up with TRBD1. This CDR3 spans 17 amino acids. J lost 5 bases, V lost 1 base, and 7 bases had no gene match. The germline V gene encodes CDR1 LNHNV and CDR2 YYDKDF (reference sequence). The CDR3 sequence: CATSRGRDRGRTGELFF. Here the CDR3 DNA reads TGTGCCACCAGCAGAGGGAGGGACAGGGGTCGTACCGGGGAGCTGTTTTTT.

This clonotype was counted many times. The chain carries TRBV25-1 and TRBJ2-4; the match to TRBD1 covers 9 bases. V lost 4 bases and J lost 0; bases outside the gene matches: 4. CDR1 MGHDK and CDR2 SYGVNS come from the germline V gene. This CDR3 is built from 16 residues. The CDR3 DNA reads as TGTGCCAGCAGTGTAGGGACAGGGAAAGCCAAAAACATTCAGTACTTC. Its translation: CASSVGTGKAKNIQYF.

As DNA, the CDR3 is TGCAGTGCTAGAGTGTGGGCCAGCGGGAGCCCTATGGATGAGCAGTTCTTC. Translation gives CSARVWASGSPMDEQFF. The chain links TRBV20-1 to TRBJ2-1; 8 positions agree with TRBD2. The CDR3 consists of 17 residues. The V and J ends lost 1 base and 8 bases, in that order; junction bases with no gene match: 16. The germline V gene has CDR1 DFQATT and CDR2 SNEGSKA (reference sequence).

The sample holds many counts of this clonotype. V usage is TRBV12-3 or TRBV12-4 and J usage is TRBJ2-5; TRBD1 matches 8 bases. V was pared by 2 bases and J by 5 bases, with 10 bases of the junction left unmatched. The CDR3 runs 16 residues. In nucleotides, the CDR3 is TGTGCCAGCAGTTTACTCTGGCAGGGGGCGGCGGAGACCCAGTACTTC. The encoded protein is CASSLLWQGAAETQYF.

This clonotype was seen more than once but under ten times. The chain recombines TRBV20-1 with TRBJ1-4; no firm D call. The CDR3 has 13 amino acids. From germline, CDR1 is DFQATT and CDR2 SNEGSKA (reference sequence). Trimming took off 5 bases at V and 6 bases at J, with 13 bases between the two ends. The CDR3 DNA reads TGCAGTGCTCTCGGGCTCGGGGATGAAAAACTGTTTTTT. As protein: CSALGLGDEKLFF.

The rearrangement uses TRBV3-1 and TRBJ2-1; 12 bases are a match to TRBD2. The CDR3 is 18 residues long. The junction had 16 bases not matched to a gene; V was cut back by 7 bases and J by 6 bases. CDR1 is LGHDT, CDR2 YNNKEL, per germline (reference sequence). The CDR3 loop reads CASTPSGRAWSVPNEQFF. CDR3 DNA: TGTGCCAGCACCCCTAGCGGGAGGGCCTGGTCAGTTCCCAATGAGCAGTTCTTC.

The genes are TRBV5-1 and TRBJ2-5; 10 nucleotides agree with TRBD2. Germline trimming cut 4 bases from V and 3 bases from J; bases unmatched to any gene: 3. The CDR3 runs 14 residues. Per the germline V gene, CDR1 is SGHRS and CDR2 is YFSETQ. The CDR3 DNA reads as TGCGCCAGCAGCGGGCTAGCGGGAGAAGAGACCCAGTACTTC. Its protein product is CASSGLAGEETQYF.

The chain carries TRBV6-1 and TRBJ1-5; unclear D gene. Germline V lookup: CDR1 MNHNS, CDR2 SASEGT. The V end was cut by 1 base, the J end by 0 bases, with 10 bases between. CDR3 length: 16 amino acids. This CDR3 is CASSEVGSNSNQPQHF. DNA for the CDR3: TGTGCCAGCAGTGAAGTGGGGAGCAATAGCAATCAGCCCCAGCATTTT.

This clonotype was recorded many times. The chain carries TRBV12-3 or TRBV12-4 and TRBJ1-2; D remains unclear. The CDR3 has 15 amino acids. The V gene lost 5 bases and the J gene lost 4 bases, with 17 bases spanning the gap. CDR3 sequence reads: CASSPERERVYGYTF. The CDR3 bases are TGTGCCAGCAGTCCCGAGAGGGAGAGAGTCTATGGCTACACCTTC.

This clonotype was counted only a few times. This sequence joins TRBV9 and TRBJ2-1; D not resolved. The V end was cut by 2 bases, the J end by 5 bases, with 8 bases between. CDR1 SGDLS and CDR2 YYNGEE come from the germline V gene. This CDR3 has 13 amino acids. The CDR3, as DNA: TGTGCCAGCAGCGTTAGCAGCCACAATGAGCAGTTCTTC. It yields the protein CASSVSSHNEQFF.

This clonotype was observed at least ten times. This chain links TRBV12-3 or TRBV12-4 with TRBJ1-3; D gene uncertain. V was cut by 5 bases and J by 0 bases, with 11 bases left in between. This CDR3 is 15 amino acids long. This chain's CDR3 is CASSGPLASGNTIYF. DNA of the CDR3: TGTGCCAGCAGTGGGCCTTTAGCCTCTGGAAACACCATATATTTT.